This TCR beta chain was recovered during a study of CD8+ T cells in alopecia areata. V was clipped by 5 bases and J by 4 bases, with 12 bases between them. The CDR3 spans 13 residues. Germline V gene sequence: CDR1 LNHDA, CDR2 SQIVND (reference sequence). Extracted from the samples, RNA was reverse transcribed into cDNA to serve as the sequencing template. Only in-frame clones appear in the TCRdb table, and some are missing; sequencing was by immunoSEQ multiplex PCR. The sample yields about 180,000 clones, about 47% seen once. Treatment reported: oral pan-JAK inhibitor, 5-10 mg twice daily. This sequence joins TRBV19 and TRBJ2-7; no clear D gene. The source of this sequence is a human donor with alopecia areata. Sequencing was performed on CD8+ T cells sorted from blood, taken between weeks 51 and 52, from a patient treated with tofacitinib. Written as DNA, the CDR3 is TGTGCCAGTAGTGCCGGGTTATTTTACGAGCAGTACTTC. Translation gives CASSAGLFYEQYF.